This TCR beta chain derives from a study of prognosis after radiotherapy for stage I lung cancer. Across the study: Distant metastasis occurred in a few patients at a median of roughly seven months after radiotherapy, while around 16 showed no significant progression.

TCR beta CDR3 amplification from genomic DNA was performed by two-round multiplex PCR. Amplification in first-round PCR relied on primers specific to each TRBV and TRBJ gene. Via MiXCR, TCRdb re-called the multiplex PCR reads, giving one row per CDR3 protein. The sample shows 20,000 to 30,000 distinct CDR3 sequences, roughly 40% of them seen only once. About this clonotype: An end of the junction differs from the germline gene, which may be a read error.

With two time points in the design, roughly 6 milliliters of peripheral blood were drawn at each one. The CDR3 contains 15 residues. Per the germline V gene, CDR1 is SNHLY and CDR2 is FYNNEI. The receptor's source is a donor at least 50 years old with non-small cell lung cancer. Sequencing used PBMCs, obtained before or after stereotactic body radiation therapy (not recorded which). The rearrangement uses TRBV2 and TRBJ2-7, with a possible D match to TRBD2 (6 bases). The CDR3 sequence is CASSSSGLLSCEQYF. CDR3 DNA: TGTGCCAGCAGTTCTTCTGGACTACTCTCCTGCGAGCAGTACTTC.